A selection of T cell receptor beta chains follows, all from one sample in a study of blood T cell repertoires in COVID-19. Assay used: immunoSEQ multiplex PCR; TCRdb lists only in-frame clones, some missing. The data contain about 98,000 clones, about 89% of them singletons. Sequencing used peripheral blood. All receptors come from a man over 45 with acute or convalescent COVID-19. CDR3s include the opening cysteine and the closing phenylalanine or tryptophan. D genes are given only for firm matches. Some rows mark clone size as missing; the rest say once, few, many or name a class of expanded clone.

D	length	V	J	size	DNA	CDR3
.	12	TRBV7-9	TRBJ2-3	.	TGTGCCAGCAGCTTAGGGAGGGATACGCAGTATTTT	CASSLGRDTQYF
TRBD1	14	TRBV18	TRBJ2-7	.	TGTGCCAGCTCAACCCGGACAGGTAGTAACGAGCAGTACTTC	CASSTRTGSNEQYF
TRBD1	15	TRBV3-1/TRBV3-2	TRBJ1-3	.	TGTGCCAGCAGCCAAGGGGGACAGACTGGAAACACCATATATTTT	CASSQGGQTGNTIYF
.	11	TRBV5-6	TRBJ1-2	.	TGTGCCAGCAGCTTGGCCAGGGAATACACCTTC	CASSLAREYTF
TRBD1	13	TRBV6-6	TRBJ1-2	once	TGTGCCAGCAGTGTTGGGACAGGGGGGCTAAGCACCTTC	CASSVGTGGLSTF
.	14	TRBV30	TRBJ1-2	.	TGTGCCTGGAAAATGACAGACTTCAGCTATGGCTACACCTTC	CAWKMTDFSYGYTF
.	13	TRBV10-2	TRBJ1-1	.	TGCGCCAGCAGGGAAGGGGGGGGAACTGAAGCTTTCTTT	CASREGGGTEAFF
.	14	TRBV15	TRBJ1-2	.	TGTGCCACCAGCAGTACCGTAGGGGGCTATGGCTACACCTTC	CATSSTVGGYGYTF
TRBD1	13	TRBV13	TRBJ1-1	.	TGTGCCAGCAGCCCGCGACAGGGGAGTGAAGCTTTCTTT	CASSPRQGSEAFF
.	14	TRBV7-9	TRBJ1-2	.	TGTGCCAGCAGGTCCTCAGGATTGATGGCTGGTGAAACCTTC	CASRSSGLMAGETF
TRBD2	16	TRBV10-3	TRBJ2-3	once	TGTGCCATCAGCGAGGGACTAGCGGGAGAGACAGATACGCAGTATTTT	CAISEGLAGETDTQYF
.	15	TRBV5-8	TRBJ1-3	.	TGTGCCAGCAGCTTGCCCGGGAGATCTGGAAACACCATATATTTT	CASSLPGRSGNTIYF
.	16	TRBV3-1/TRBV3-2	TRBJ2-1	.	TGTGCCAGCAGCTCCCGGACTACGGGCTCCTACAATGAGCAGTTCTTC	CASSSRTTGSYNEQFF
.	14	TRBV4-1	TRBJ1-6	.	TGCGCCAGCAGCCAAGAACGGGTGAATTCACCCCTCCACTTT	CASSQERVNSPLHF
TRBD2	19	TRBV10-3	TRBJ2-1	.	TGTGCCATCAGTAGCACGGGGGCTAGCGGGACCAGCTCCTACAATGAGCAGTTCTTC	CAISSTGASGTSSYNEQFF
.	13	TRBV18	TRBJ2-5	.	TGTGCCAGCTGTTGGACAGTCCAAGAGACCCAGTACTTC	CASCWTVQETQYF
.	14	TRBV6-5	TRBJ1-2	once	TGTGCCAGCAGTTACACCGACAAGTCTGGAGGCTACACCTTC	CASSYTDKSGGYTF
TRBD1	15	TRBV11-2	TRBJ2-7	.	TGTGCCAGCAGCTTGGTGCAGGGGGCCTCTCCCGAGCAGTACTTC	CASSLVQGASPEQYF
TRBD1	13	TRBV12-3/TRBV12-4	TRBJ1-1	.	TGTGCCAGCAGTTTAGGACAGGGGGCTGAAGCTTTCTTT	CASSLGQGAEAFF
.	14	TRBV28	TRBJ1-2	.	TGTGCCAGCAGTTTTCCTACAGTTAACTATGGCTACACCTTC	CASSFPTVNYGYTF
TRBD2	18	TRBV11-2	TRBJ2-7	.	TGTGCCAGCAGCTTAGATCCTCCGGGACTAGCGGGAGTTTCCGAGCAGTACTTC	CASSLDPPGLAGVSEQYF
.	14	TRBV7-2	TRBJ1-2	.	TGTGCCAGCAGCTTGGCCACAGGATTGTGGGGCTACACCTTC	CASSLATGLWGYTF
TRBD1	16	TRBV2	TRBJ1-2	.	TGTGCCAGCAGTGAATCCTGGGCAGGGGGGATCTATGGCTACACCTTC	CASSESWAGGIYGYTF
.	15	TRBV7-6	TRBJ2-2	.	TGTGCCAGCAGCTCGTCGGGGGGCGACACCGGGGAGCTGTTTTTT	CASSSSGGDTGELFF
.	14	TRBV19	TRBJ1-2	.	TGTGCCAGTACTCCGACAGGACCCGTCTATGGCTACACCTTC	CASTPTGPVYGYTF
TRBD1	15	TRBV5-1	TRBJ1-1	.	TGCGCCAGCAGCTTCAGGGGGCTGGAGAACACTGAAGCTTTCTTT	CASSFRGLENTEAFF
.	13	TRBV5-1	TRBJ2-2	.	TGCGCCAGCACCGGCACGGGCACCGGGGAGCTGTTTTTT	CASTGTGTGELFF
TRBD1	18	TRBV4-1	TRBJ1-3	.	TGCGCCAGCAGCCGCCCCGGGACAGACCTATTCTCTGGAAACACCATATATTTT	CASSRPGTDLFSGNTIYF
.	13	TRBV19	TRBJ2-3	.	TGTGCCAGTAGTAAACAGCGCACAGATACGCAGTATTTT	CASSKQRTDTQYF
TRBD1	14	TRBV6-5	TRBJ1-2	.	TGTGCCAGCAGTTACACGGGACAGGGGGCCGACTACACCTTC	CASSYTGQGADYTF
TRBD1	14	TRBV5-6	TRBJ1-1	.	TGTGCCAGCAGCTTGGGGACAGGGGGGACTGAAGCTTTCTTT	CASSLGTGGTEAFF
TRBD2	16	TRBV3-1/TRBV3-2	TRBJ2-3	.	TGTGCCAGCAGCCAAGGCGGGCTAGCGGGAACAGATACGCAGTATTTT	CASSQGGLAGTDTQYF
.	16	TRBV5-1	TRBJ2-1	.	TGCGCCAGCAGCCCGATTCCAGGAAGCTCCTACAATGAGCAGTTCTTC	CASSPIPGSSYNEQFF
.	15	TRBV9	TRBJ1-3	.	TGTGCCAGCAACCCTGGGGCAGCCTCTGGAAACACCATATATTTT	CASNPGAASGNTIYF
.	14	TRBV3-1/TRBV3-2	TRBJ2-3	.	TGTGCCAGCAGCCTAACTAGTGCGGCAGATACGCAGTATTTT	CASSLTSAADTQYF
.	15	TRBV7-2	TRBJ2-2	.	TGTGCCAGCAGCCCGCAGTCAGTTGAGGCCGGGGAGCTGTTTTTT	CASSPQSVEAGELFF
TRBD2	14	TRBV7-8	TRBJ2-7	.	TGTGCCAGCAGCCTTAGCGGGAGTACCGCCGAGCAGTACTTC	CASSLSGSTAEQYF
TRBD2	15	TRBV23-1	TRBJ2-3	.	TGCGCCAGCAGGCCAGCGGGAGAAGGCACAGATACGCAGTATTTT	CASRPAGEGTDTQYF
TRBD1	16	TRBV11-2	TRBJ2-7	.	TGTGCCAGCAGCTTAGCCCAGGGACAGGGGGCCTACGAGCAGTACTTC	CASSLAQGQGAYEQYF
.	16	TRBV13	TRBJ2-3	.	TGTGCCAGCAGCTTAGCTACAGGGACATACACAGATACGCAGTATTTT	CASSLATGTYTDTQYF
TRBD1	14	TRBV4-2	TRBJ2-4	.	TGTGCCAGCAGACGAACAGGGGGCGCGGACATTCAGTACTTC	CASRRTGGADIQYF
.	15	TRBV10-2	TRBJ2-7	.	TGCGCCAGCAGTGATGGGTCAGGGGAGATCGACGAGCAGTACTTC	CASSDGSGEIDEQYF
TRBD1	14	TRBV7-3	TRBJ1-2	.	TGTGCCAGCAGCTTAACTGGACAGGTCGGTGGCTACACCTTC	CASSLTGQVGGYTF
TRBD2	17	TRBV4-1	TRBJ2-7	once	TGCGCCAGCAGCCAAGATCCCCAGCGGGAGTTAGCCTACGAGCAGTACTTC	CASSQDPQRELAYEQYF
.	21	TRBV1	TRBJ2-5	.	TGCACCAGCAGCCCAAGATCCCCGGGACTAGCGGGAGAGCTCCTTAAGGAGACCCAGTACTTC	CTSSPRSPGLAGELLKETQYF
TRBD2	16	TRBV5-1	TRBJ2-1	.	TGCGCCAGCAGCCCGGCGACTAGCGGGTTGGGGGGTGAGCAGTTCTTC	CASSPATSGLGGEQFF
.	13	TRBV7-8	TRBJ1-2	.	TGTGCCAGCAGCTCCGCGGACAGCTATGGCTACACCTTC	CASSSADSYGYTF
.	14	TRBV19	TRBJ2-3	.	TGTGCCAGTAGTGGGACAACCAGCACAGATACGCAGTATTTT	CASSGTTSTDTQYF
TRBD1	15	TRBV18	TRBJ2-7	.	TGTGCCAGCTCACCCCAGGGGGTCTACTCCTACGAGCAGTACTTC	CASSPQGVYSYEQYF
.	13	TRBV16	TRBJ1-2	.	TGTGCCAGCAGCCAATCTTGGACTCGGGGCTACACCTTC	CASSQSWTRGYTF
.	15	TRBV11-2	TRBJ1-4	.	TGTGCCAGCAGCCCTGGGGGGACGGCTAATGAAAAACTGTTTTTT	CASSPGGTANEKLFF